This TCR beta chain was sequenced for a study of T-cell memory formation after mild COVID-19. Study-level information: Each donor largely had its own TCR clusters. Notes on the study in general: The main location of contracting CD4+ clones was CM and EM, and that of contracting CD8+ clones was EMRA.

Employing constant-segment primers, 5'RACE generated TCR alpha and TCR beta cDNA libraries bearing sample barcodes and UMIs. TCRdb fed the 5' RACE reads into MiXCR, producing one record per CDR3 protein. The repertoire holds about half a million distinct CDR3 sequences, with roughly 18% as singletons. This clonotype has more than one count but fewer than ten. The target antigen is unknown. The clonotype was recovered from an adult woman who had mild COVID-19 (a few samples of this study predate the infection). Cell type and time point are not known. Sequenced material: PBMCs or a T cell subset sorted from them (not recorded which).

In nucleotides, the CDR3 is TGTGCCAGCAGCTTGGCCCCAGGCTACTATGGCTACACCTTC. This codes for CASSLAPGYYGYTF. The chain combines TRBV5-5 with TRBJ1-2; the D is unclear. This CDR3 comprises 14 residues. Per germline, CDR1 SGHKS and CDR2 YYEKEE (reference sequence). The germline V and J ends were trimmed by 0 bases and 3 bases, with 9 bases remaining between them.